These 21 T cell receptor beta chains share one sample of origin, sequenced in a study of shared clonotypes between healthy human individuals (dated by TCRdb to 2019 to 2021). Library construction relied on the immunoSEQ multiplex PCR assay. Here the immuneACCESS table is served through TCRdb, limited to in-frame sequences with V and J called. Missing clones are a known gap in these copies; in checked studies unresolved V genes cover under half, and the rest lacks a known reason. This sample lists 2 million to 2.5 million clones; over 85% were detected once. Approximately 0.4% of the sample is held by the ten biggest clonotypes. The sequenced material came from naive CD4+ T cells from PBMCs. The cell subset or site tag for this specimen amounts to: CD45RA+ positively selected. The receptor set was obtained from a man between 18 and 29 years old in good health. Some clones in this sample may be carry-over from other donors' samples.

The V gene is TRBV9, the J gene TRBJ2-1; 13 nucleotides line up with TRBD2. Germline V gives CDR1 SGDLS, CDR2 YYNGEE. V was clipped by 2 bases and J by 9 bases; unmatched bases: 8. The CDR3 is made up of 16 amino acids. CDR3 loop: CASSVPPGTSGAEQFF. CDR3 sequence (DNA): TGTGCCAGCAGCGTCCCCCCCGGGACTAGCGGGGCTGAGCAGTTCTTC.

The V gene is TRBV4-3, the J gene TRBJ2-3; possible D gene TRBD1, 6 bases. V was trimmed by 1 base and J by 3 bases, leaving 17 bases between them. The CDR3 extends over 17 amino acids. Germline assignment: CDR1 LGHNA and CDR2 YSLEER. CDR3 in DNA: TGCGCCAGCAGCCAAGCCCTTATACCCCAGGGGACAGATACGCAGTATTTT. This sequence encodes CASSQALIPQGTDTQYF.

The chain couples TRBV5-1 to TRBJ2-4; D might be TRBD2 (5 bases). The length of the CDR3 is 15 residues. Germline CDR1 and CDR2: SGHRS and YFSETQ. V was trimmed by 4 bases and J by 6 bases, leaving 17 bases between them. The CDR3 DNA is TGCGCCAGCAGCCTGGACTTCGGAGACGGAAACATTCAGTACTTC. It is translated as CASSLDFGDGNIQYF.

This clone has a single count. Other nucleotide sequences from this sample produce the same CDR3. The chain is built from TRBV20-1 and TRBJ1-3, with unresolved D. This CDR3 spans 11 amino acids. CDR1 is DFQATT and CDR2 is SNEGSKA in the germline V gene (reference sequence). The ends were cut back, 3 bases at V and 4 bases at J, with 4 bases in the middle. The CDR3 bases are TGCAGTGCTAGTACGGGAAACACCATATATTTT. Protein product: CSASTGNTIYF.

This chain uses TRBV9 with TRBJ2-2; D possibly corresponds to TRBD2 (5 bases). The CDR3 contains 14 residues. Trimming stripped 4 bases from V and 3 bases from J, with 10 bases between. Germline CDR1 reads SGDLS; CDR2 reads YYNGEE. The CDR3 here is CASSPGSHTGELFF. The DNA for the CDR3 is TGTGCCAGCAGCCCGGGGTCTCACACCGGGGAGCTGTTTTTT.

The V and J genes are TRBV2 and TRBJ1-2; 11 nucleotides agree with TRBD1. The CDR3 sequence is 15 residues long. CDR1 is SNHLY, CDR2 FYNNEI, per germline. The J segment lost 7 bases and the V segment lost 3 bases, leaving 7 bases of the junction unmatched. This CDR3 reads CASSEWDRGRSGYTF. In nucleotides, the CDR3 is TGTGCCAGCAGTGAGTGGGACAGGGGGAGAAGTGGCTACACCTTC.

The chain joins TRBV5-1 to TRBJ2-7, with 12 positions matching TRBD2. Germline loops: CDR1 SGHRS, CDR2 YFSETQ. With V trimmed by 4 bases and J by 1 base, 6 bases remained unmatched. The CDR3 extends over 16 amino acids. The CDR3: CASSGQTSGSSYEQYF. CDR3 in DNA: TGCGCCAGCAGCGGACAGACTAGCGGGAGTTCCTACGAGCAGTACTTC. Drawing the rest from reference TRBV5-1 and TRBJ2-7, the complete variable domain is KAGVTQTPRYLIKTRGQQVTLSCSPISGHRSVSWYQQTPGQGLQFLFEYFSETQRNKGNFPGRFSGRQFSNSRSEMNVSTLELGDSALYLCASSGQTSGSSYEQYFGPGTRLTVT.

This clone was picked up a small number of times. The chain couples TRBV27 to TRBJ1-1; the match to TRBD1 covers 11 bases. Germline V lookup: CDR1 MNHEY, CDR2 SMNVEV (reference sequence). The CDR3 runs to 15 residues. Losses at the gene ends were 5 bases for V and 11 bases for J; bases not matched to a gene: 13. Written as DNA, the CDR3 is TGTGCCAGCAGTCTAAGGCCGTGGGACAGGGGGTTTGCTTTCTTT. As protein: CASSLRPWDRGFAFF.

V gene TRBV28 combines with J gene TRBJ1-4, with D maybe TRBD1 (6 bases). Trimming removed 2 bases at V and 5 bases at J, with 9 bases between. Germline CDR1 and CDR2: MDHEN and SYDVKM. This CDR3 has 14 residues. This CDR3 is CASSLNQGNEKLFF. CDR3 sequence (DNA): TGTGCCAGCAGTTTAAACCAGGGGAATGAAAAACTGTTTTTT.

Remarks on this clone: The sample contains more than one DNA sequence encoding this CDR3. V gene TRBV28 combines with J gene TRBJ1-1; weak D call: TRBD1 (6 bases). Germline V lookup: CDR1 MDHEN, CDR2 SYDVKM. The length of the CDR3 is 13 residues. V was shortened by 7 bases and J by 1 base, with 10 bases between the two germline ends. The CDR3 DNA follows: TGTGCCAGCACGGGGGCCCCGAACACTGAAGCTTTCTTT. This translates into CASTGAPNTEAFF.

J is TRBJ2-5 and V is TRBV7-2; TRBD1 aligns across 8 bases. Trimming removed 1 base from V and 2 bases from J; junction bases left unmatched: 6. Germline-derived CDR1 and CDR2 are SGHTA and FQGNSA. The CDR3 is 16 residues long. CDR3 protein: CASSLVRGTGQETQYF. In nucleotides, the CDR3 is TGTGCCAGCAGCTTAGTTCGGGGGACAGGACAAGAGACCCAGTACTTC. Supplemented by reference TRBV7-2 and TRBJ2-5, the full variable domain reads GAGVSQSPSNKVTEKGKDVELRCDPISGHTALYWYRQSLGQGLEFLIYFQGNSAPDKSGLPSDRFSAERTGGSVSTLTIQRTQQEDSAVYLCASSLVRGTGQETQYFGPGTRLLVL.

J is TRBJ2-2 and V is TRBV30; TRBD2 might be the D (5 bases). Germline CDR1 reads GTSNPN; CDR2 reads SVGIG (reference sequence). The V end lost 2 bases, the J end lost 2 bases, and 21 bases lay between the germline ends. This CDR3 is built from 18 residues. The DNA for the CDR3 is TGTGCCTGGAGTTTCCGTGCCGACTACCTACTCAACACCGGGGAGCTGTTTTTT. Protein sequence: CAWSFRADYLLNTGELFF.

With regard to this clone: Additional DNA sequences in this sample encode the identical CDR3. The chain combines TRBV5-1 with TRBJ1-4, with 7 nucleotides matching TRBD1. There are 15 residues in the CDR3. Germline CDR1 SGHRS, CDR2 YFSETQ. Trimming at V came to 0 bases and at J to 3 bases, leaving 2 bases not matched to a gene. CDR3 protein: CASSLAGQPNEKLFF. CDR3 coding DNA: TGCGCCAGCAGCTTGGCGGGACAGCCTAATGAAAAACTGTTTTTT. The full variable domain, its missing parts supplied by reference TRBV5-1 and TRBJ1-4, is KAGVTQTPRYLIKTRGQQVTLSCSPISGHRSVSWYQQTPGQGLQFLFEYFSETQRNKGNFPGRFSGRQFSNSRSEMNVSTLELGDSALYLCASSLAGQPNEKLFFGSGTQLSVL.

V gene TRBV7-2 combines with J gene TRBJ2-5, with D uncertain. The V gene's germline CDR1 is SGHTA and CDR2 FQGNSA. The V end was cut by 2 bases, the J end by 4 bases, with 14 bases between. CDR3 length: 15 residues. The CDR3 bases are TGTGCCAGCAGCTTAACGTCCTGGGTGGGAGAGACCCAGTACTTC. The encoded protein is CASSLTSWVGETQYF.

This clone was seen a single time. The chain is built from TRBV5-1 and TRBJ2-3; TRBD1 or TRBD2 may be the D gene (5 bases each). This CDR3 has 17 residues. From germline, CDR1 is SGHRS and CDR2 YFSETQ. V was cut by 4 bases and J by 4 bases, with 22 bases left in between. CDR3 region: CASSTNGDLTMSDTQYF. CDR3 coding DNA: TGCGCCAGCAGCACGAACGGGGACCTCACAATGTCAGATACGCAGTATTTT. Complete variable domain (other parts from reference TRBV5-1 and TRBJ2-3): KAGVTQTPRYLIKTRGQQVTLSCSPISGHRSVSWYQQTPGQGLQFLFEYFSETQRNKGNFPGRFSGRQFSNSRSEMNVSTLELGDSALYLCASSTNGDLTMSDTQYFGPGTRLTVL.

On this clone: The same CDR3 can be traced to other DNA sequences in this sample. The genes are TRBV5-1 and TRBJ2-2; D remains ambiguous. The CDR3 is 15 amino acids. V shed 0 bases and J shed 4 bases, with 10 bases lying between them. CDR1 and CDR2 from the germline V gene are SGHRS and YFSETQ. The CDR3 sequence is CASSLVGGTTGELFF. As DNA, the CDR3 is TGCGCCAGCAGCTTGGTGGGCGGAACCACCGGGGAGCTGTTTTTT.

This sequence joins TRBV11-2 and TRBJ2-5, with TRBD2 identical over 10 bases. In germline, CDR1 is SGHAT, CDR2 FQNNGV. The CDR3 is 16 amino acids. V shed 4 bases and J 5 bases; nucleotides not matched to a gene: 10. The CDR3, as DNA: TGTGCCAGCAGCTCTTTAGCGGGAGGAGGGGGGGAGACCCAGTACTTC. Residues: CASSSLAGGGGETQYF. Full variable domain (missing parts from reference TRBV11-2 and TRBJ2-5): EAGVAQSPRYKIIEKRQSVAFWCNPISGHATLYWYQQILGQGPKLLIQFQNNGVVDDSQLPKDRFSAERLKGVDSTLKIQPAKLEDSAVYLCASSSLAGGGGETQYFGPGTRLLVL.

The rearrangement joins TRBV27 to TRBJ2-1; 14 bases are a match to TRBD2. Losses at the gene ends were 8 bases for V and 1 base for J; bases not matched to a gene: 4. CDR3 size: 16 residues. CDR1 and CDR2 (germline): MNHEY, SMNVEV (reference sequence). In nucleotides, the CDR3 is TGTGCCAGCCGGCGACTAGCGGGAGGGTCCTACAATGAGCAGTTCTTC. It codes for CASRRLAGGSYNEQFF.

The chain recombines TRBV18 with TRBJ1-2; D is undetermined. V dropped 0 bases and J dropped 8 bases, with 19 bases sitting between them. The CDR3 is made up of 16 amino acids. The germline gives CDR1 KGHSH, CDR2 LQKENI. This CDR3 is CASSPPLVVPDWGYTF. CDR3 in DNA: TGTGCCAGCTCACCACCTCTGGTCGTCCCGGATTGGGGCTACACCTTC.

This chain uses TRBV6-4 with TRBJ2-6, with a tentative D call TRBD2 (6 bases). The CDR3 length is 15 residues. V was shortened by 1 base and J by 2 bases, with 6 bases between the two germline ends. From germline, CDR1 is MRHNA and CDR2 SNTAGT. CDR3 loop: CASSDWGAGANVLTF. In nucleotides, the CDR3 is TGTGCCAGCAGTGACTGGGGGGCTGGGGCCAACGTCCTGACTTTC.

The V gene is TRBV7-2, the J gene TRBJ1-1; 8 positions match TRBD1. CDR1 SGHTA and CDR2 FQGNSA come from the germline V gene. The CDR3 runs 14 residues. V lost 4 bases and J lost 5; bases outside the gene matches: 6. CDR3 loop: CASSSRQGRTEAFF. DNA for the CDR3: TGTGCCAGCAGCTCCAGACAGGGGCGAACTGAAGCTTTCTTT. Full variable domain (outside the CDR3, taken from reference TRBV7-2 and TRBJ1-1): GAGVSQSPSNKVTEKGKDVELRCDPISGHTALYWYRQSLGQGLEFLIYFQGNSAPDKSGLPSDRFSAERTGGSVSTLTIQRTQQEDSAVYLCASSSRQGRTEAFFGQGTRLTVV.